These 26 T cell receptor beta chains share one sample of origin, sequenced in a study of T cells after yellow fever vaccination. In TCRdb, the 5' RACE reads were re-called with MiXCR into one record per CDR3 protein. In the table there are more than 450,000 distinct CDR3 sequences, 21% of which are singletons. The sample consisted of PBMCs, taken roughly 20 days after the first yellow fever vaccination. The receptors were sampled from a man aged 18-30 years who received the YFV17D yellow fever vaccine.

V usage is TRBV6-5 and J usage is TRBJ1-5, with a tentative D call TRBD1 (5 bases). V was trimmed by 6 bases and J by 1 base, leaving 7 bases between them. The CDR3 is 13 amino acids. Germline lookup yields CDR1 MNHEY and CDR2 SVGAGI. In nucleotides, the CDR3 is TGTGCCAGCAGGCGACAGAGCAATCAGCCCCAGCATTTT. This translates into CASRRQSNQPQHF.

This clonotype was seen at least ten times. The CDR3, as DNA: TGCGCCAGCAGTGCCGGTCTCACAGATACGCAGTATTTT. Protein sequence: CASSAGLTDTQYF. This sequence joins TRBV10-1 and TRBJ2-3; D uncertain. Trimming shortened V by 4 bases and J by 2 bases, and 7 bases separated the two germline ends. The germline gives CDR1 WNHNN, CDR2 SYGVQD (reference sequence). The CDR3 is 13 residues long.

The V gene is TRBV7-2, the J gene TRBJ2-1, with D perhaps TRBD1 (6 bases). Germline CDR1 reads SGHTA; CDR2 reads FQGNSA. V lost 5 bases and J 5 bases, leaving 16 bases between the germline ends. The CDR3 is 15 amino acids. The CDR3 region has the DNA TGTGCCAGCAGCCTAGTGGGGGCGCAGAACAATGAGCAGTTCTTC. It encodes CASSLVGAQNNEQFF.

This rearrangement joins TRBV6-5 to TRBJ2-7; D uncertain. Germline V CDR1 and CDR2: MNHEY, SVGAGI. V dropped 0 bases and J dropped 5 bases, with 14 bases sitting between them. The CDR3 totals 15 residues. The CDR3 protein is CASSYSSRTLNEQYV. Written as DNA, the CDR3 is TGTGCCAGCAGTTACTCGAGCAGGACCTTGAACGAGCAGTACGTC.

This sequence joins TRBV30 and TRBJ2-7; tentatively, D is TRBD1 (5 bases). V lost 6 bases and J 2 bases, leaving 23 bases between the germline ends. Germline lookup yields CDR1 GTSNPN and CDR2 SVGIG (reference sequence). The CDR3 is 16 amino acids. The CDR3 DNA reads TGTGCCTGCTGGATAGAAGGGGCGAGGACACCCTACGAGCAGTACTTC. It encodes CACWIEGARTPYEQYF.

This clonotype was recorded a few times. The rearrangement uses TRBV7-9 and TRBJ2-7; no clear D gene. The CDR3 spans 13 residues. CDR1 and CDR2 from the germline V gene are SEHNR and FQNEAQ (reference sequence). Trimming left V 1 base short and J 9 bases short, with 13 bases between. CDR3 nucleotides: TGTGCCAGCAGCTTAGGGACGGGTTTCGTGCAGTACTTC. It specifies CASSLGTGFVQYF.

This rearrangement joins TRBV20-1 to TRBJ1-5; weak D call: TRBD1 (6 bases). Germline V CDR1 and CDR2: DFQATT, SNEGSKA (reference sequence). The CDR3 length is 13 residues. V was trimmed by 6 bases and J by 7 bases, leaving 16 bases between them. This CDR3 is CSAYRVMGQPQHF. CDR3 in DNA: TGCAGTGCCTACAGGGTAATGGGGCAGCCCCAGCATTTT.

This clonotype was detected only a few times. CDR3 in DNA: TGTGCCAGCAGTTACTGGACCGGACAGGGGGACTCCTATGGCTACACCTTC. It is translated as CASSYWTGQGDSYGYTF. The V gene is TRBV6-5, the J gene TRBJ1-2; 10 bases match TRBD1. Looked up from germline, CDR1 is MNHEY and CDR2 is SVGAGI. The trim removed 1 base at V and 4 bases at J, leaving 9 bases unmatched. The length of the CDR3 is 17 residues.

The chain recombines TRBV5-6 with TRBJ2-5; possibly TRBD1 or TRBD2 for D (6 bases each). The CDR3 covers 17 residues. V was pared by 2 bases and J by 4 bases, with 21 bases between. CDR1 and CDR2 from the germline V gene are SGHDT and YYEEEE. This CDR3 is CASSFYSRGGGGETQYF. The DNA of the CDR3 is TGTGCCAGCAGCTTCTATAGTCGGGGCGGAGGGGGAGAGACCCAGTACTTC. Together with reference TRBV5-6 and TRBJ2-5, the CDR3 gives the full variable domain: DAGVTQSPTHLIKTRGQQVTLRCSPKSGHDTVSWYQQALGQGPQFIFQYYEEEERQRGNFPDRFSGHQFPNYSSELNVNALLLGDSALYLCASSFYSRGGGGETQYFGPGTRLLVL.

CDR3 in DNA: TGTGCCAGCAGCCAAAAACACCCCATGGCAGACAGCTACAATGAGCAGTTCTTC. It translates to CASSQKHPMADSYNEQFF. The J gene is TRBJ2-1, the V gene TRBV3-1, with a tentative D call TRBD1 (5 bases). In germline, CDR1 is LGHDT, CDR2 YNNKEL (reference sequence). The CDR3 contains 18 residues. The V end lost 2 bases, the J end lost 3 bases, and 20 bases lay between the germline ends.

This clonotype was seen a handful of times. This chain uses TRBV6-5 with TRBJ2-1; 12 nucleotides line up with TRBD2. Unmatched junction bases numbered 9, after V lost 2 bases and J lost 4 bases. The CDR3 is 18 residues long. Per the germline V gene, CDR1 is MNHEY and CDR2 is SVGAGI. Written as DNA, the CDR3 is TGTGCCAGCAGTTACACACCAGGGACTAGCGGGCCGTACAATGAGCAGTTCTTC. Its translation: CASSYTPGTSGPYNEQFF.

This clonotype was counted only a few times. The CDR3 here is CASTASYLRSEQFF. The CDR3 bases are TGTGCCAGTACCGCCTCGTACCTTCGCAGTGAGCAGTTCTTC. V gene TRBV19 combines with J gene TRBJ2-1, with D unclear. CDR3 length equals 14 residues. The germline gives CDR1 LNHDA, CDR2 SQIVND (reference sequence). Between the trimmed V and J ends, which lost 7 bases and 9 bases, there was a span of 19 bases.

The J gene is TRBJ2-3, the V gene TRBV20-1; 14 positions match TRBD2. Germline values: CDR1 DFQATT, CDR2 SNEGSKA (reference sequence). J was trimmed by 5 bases and V by 0 bases; bases with no gene match: 10. The CDR3 has 18 residues. The CDR3 DNA reads as TGCAGTGCTAGAGATGGACTAGCGGGGGGTTTGGGACGAGATACGCAGTATTTT. Its protein product is CSARDGLAGGLGRDTQYF.

In the case of this clonotype: This may come from a read error, since a much larger clone is one base off. V and J are TRBV7-9 and TRBJ2-1, with D tentatively TRBD1 or TRBD2 (7 bases each). The CDR3 has 15 residues. Germline-derived CDR1 and CDR2 are SEHNR and FQNEAQ (reference sequence). The V end lost 5 bases, the J end lost 7 bases, and 18 bases lay between the germline ends. The CDR3 coding sequence is TGTGCCAGCAGCCTCAGGGGGGGGGCGACGAATGAGCAGTTCTTC. Protein: CASSLRGGATNEQFF.

This clonotype showed up just a few times. The chain carries TRBV7-9 and TRBJ1-6, with a tentative D call TRBD1 (6 bases). CDR1 is SEHNR, CDR2 FQNEAQ, per germline (reference sequence). V was clipped by 5 bases and J by 5 bases, with 13 bases between them. The CDR3 totals 15 residues. CDR3 sequence: CASSPQGTDNSPLHF. Written as DNA, the CDR3 is TGTGCCAGCAGCCCTCAGGGGACCGATAATTCACCCCTCCACTTT.

This clonotype was recorded a few times. This chain connects TRBV6-5 to TRBJ1-1; D may be TRBD1 (5 bases). Trimming took off 0 bases at V and 4 bases at J, with 15 bases between the two ends. The CDR3 runs 16 residues. CDR1 MNHEY and CDR2 SVGAGI come from the germline V gene. CDR3 loop: CASSYSTWGKATEAFF. The CDR3 DNA follows: TGTGCCAGCAGTTACTCGACGTGGGGGAAGGCCACTGAAGCTTTCTTT.

The chain has TRBV7-3 and TRBJ1-1; D is unresolved. The CDR3 length is 14 residues. CDR1 is SGHTA, CDR2 FQGTGA, per germline. V dropped 5 bases and J dropped 4 bases, with 14 bases sitting between them. The CDR3 DNA sequence: TGTGCCAGCAGCCGTACCAACGGAATCACTGAAGCTTTCTTT. It specifies CASSRTNGITEAFF. Drawing the rest from reference TRBV7-3 and TRBJ1-1, the complete variable domain is GAGVSQTPSNKVTEKGKYVELRCDPISGHTALYWYRQSLGQGPEFLIYFQGTGAADDSGLPNDRFFAVRPEGSVSTLKIQRTERGDSAVYLCASSRTNGITEAFFGQGTRLTVV.

The chain recombines TRBV12-3 or TRBV12-4 with TRBJ1-5; TRBD1 might be the D (6 bases). This CDR3 contains 16 residues. V was pared by 7 bases and J by 3 bases, with 19 bases between. The CDR3 DNA sequence: TGTGCCAGCAATGGGGGCGCGGGGTATATCAATCAGCCCCAGCATTTT. Residues: CASNGGAGYINQPQHF.

V is TRBV11-2 and J is TRBJ2-3; possible D gene TRBD2, 5 bases. The CDR3 spans 12 residues. Trimming took off 8 bases at V and 5 bases at J, with 11 bases between the two ends. CDR1 SGHAT and CDR2 FQNNGV come from the germline V gene. The DNA for the CDR3 is TGTGCCAGCGGCCTGGGGAGAGATACGCAGTATTTT. Its translation: CASGLGRDTQYF.

The gene calls are TRBV6-2 or TRBV6-3 and TRBJ2-2; D uncertain. CDR3 size: 15 residues. In germline, CDR1 is MNHEY, CDR2 SVGEGT. V gave up 0 bases and J gave up 3 bases, with 8 bases separating them. CDR3 sequence (DNA): TGTGCCAGCAGTTACTCGGGCCGTTACACCGGGGAGCTGTTTTTT. Its protein product is CASSYSGRYTGELFF.

The chain has TRBV4-3 and TRBJ1-4, with D uncertain. The CDR3 loop spans 14 amino acids. V lost 6 bases to trimming and J lost 0 bases, with 8 bases between them. CDR1 and CDR2 from the germline V gene are LGHNA and YSLEER. CDR3 protein: CASSYEATNEKLFF. The CDR3 nucleotides are TGCGCCAGCAGTTATGAGGCAACTAATGAAAAACTGTTTTTT.

The V gene is TRBV6-2 or TRBV6-3, the J gene TRBJ1-6, with TRBD1 as a possible D gene (6 bases). The CDR3 contains 14 residues. Germline CDR1 is MNHEY and CDR2 is SVGEGT. With 4 bases removed from V and 10 bases from J, the gap between germline ends came to 14 bases. In DNA form, the CDR3 reads TGTGCCAGCAGTTTTCCACAGGGACGGTCACCCCTCCACTTT. It is translated as CASSFPQGRSPLHF.

This sequence joins TRBV29-1 and TRBJ2-5, with a tentative D call TRBD1 (5 bases). Trimming pared 2 bases from V and 4 bases from J, leaving 11 bases between. The CDR3 has 13 residues. Per germline, CDR1 SQVTM and CDR2 ANQGSEA. In nucleotides, the CDR3 is TGCAGCGTTGAATTTAGGGGATCAGAGACCCAGTACTTC. Translated: CSVEFRGSETQYF.

For this clonotype: A read error may produce the germline difference seen at one junction end. V is TRBV18 and J is TRBJ1-1, with TRBD1 identical over 7 bases. From germline, CDR1 is KGHSH and CDR2 LQKENI. The CDR3 totals 14 residues. CDR3 nucleotides: TGTGCCGGCTCACCAGGGGGACTGAACACTGAAGCTTTCTTT. Protein sequence: CAGSPGGLNTEAFF.

The J gene is TRBJ2-2, the V gene TRBV4-1; 8 bases are a match to TRBD2. The CDR3 loop spans 16 amino acids. After removal of 5 bases from V and 5 bases from J, the junction contained 10 bases not matched to a gene. The germline CDR1 and CDR2 sequences are MGHRA and YSYEKL. The CDR3 spells CASSASGTRGTGELFF. The CDR3 DNA reads as TGCGCCAGCAGCGCCTCCGGGACTAGAGGTACCGGGGAGCTGTTTTTT.

The sample holds many counts of this clonotype. The chain couples TRBV3-1 to TRBJ2-1; 8 bases map to TRBD2. The germline V gene has CDR1 LGHDT and CDR2 YNNKEL (reference sequence). V lost 2 bases, J lost 8 bases, and 11 bases stayed unmatched. This CDR3 has 16 amino acids. The CDR3 loop is CASSQRLGTRDHEQFF. CDR3 coding DNA: TGTGCCAGCAGCCAACGCCTCGGGACTAGAGATCATGAGCAGTTCTTC.